A selection of T cell receptor beta chains follows, all from one sample in a study of T cells in Graves' hyperthyroidism and ophthalmopathy. TCRdb re-called the multiplex PCR reads through MiXCR, storing one row per CDR3 protein. The sample carries around 600,000 distinct CDR3 sequences, less than 20% recorded once. The sequencing sample was made of blood. These receptors came from a woman aged 25 to 39 with Graves' hyperthyroidism. Each CDR3 is given without its conserved first and last residue.

cdr3_length: 11
v_call: TRBV20-1
j_call: TRBJ2-1
cdr3_aa: SARDRGHNEQF

cdr3_length: 13
v_call: TRBV19
j_call: TRBJ2-1
cdr3_aa: ASSSGTSAGNEQF

cdr3_length: 17
v_call: TRBV20-1
j_call: TRBJ2-1
cdr3_aa: SASPPPGLAGGLYNEQF

cdr3_length: 12
v_call: TRBV2
j_call: TRBJ2-7
cdr3_aa: ASSQGPVRYEQY

cdr3_length: 13
v_call: TRBV11-2
j_call: TRBJ1-6
cdr3_aa: ASSLLWTENSPLH

cdr3_length: 15
v_call: TRBV25-1
j_call: TRBJ1-3
cdr3_aa: ASSERLGTDSGNTIY

cdr3_length: 14
v_call: TRBV5-1
j_call: TRBJ2-1
cdr3_aa: ASSGGLAVRYNEQF

cdr3_length: 13
v_call: TRBV19
j_call: TRBJ1-4
cdr3_aa: ASSTRTSGGEKLF

cdr3_length: 11
v_call: TRBV14
j_call: TRBJ1-1
cdr3_aa: ASRERGRTEAF

cdr3_length: 13
v_call: TRBV18
j_call: TRBJ1-5
cdr3_aa: ASSTSGGTDQPQH

cdr3_length: 13
v_call: TRBV10-3
j_call: TRBJ1-1
cdr3_aa: AISEGGVPAAEAF

cdr3_length: 11
v_call: TRBV20-1
j_call: TRBJ1-2
cdr3_aa: SASQPQGSGYT

cdr3_length: 13
v_call: TRBV5-1
j_call: TRBJ2-1
cdr3_aa: ASSLELARSSEQF

cdr3_length: 11
v_call: TRBV29-1
j_call: TRBJ2-7
cdr3_aa: SVGGQGAEEQY

cdr3_length: 12
v_call: TRBV5-6
j_call: TRBJ2-4
cdr3_aa: ASSLVQGGGIQY

cdr3_length: 12
v_call: TRBV29-1
j_call: TRBJ2-1
cdr3_aa: SWGRGLAGGEQF

cdr3_length: 12
v_call: TRBV19
j_call: TRBJ2-3
cdr3_aa: ASSMLTGTDTQY

cdr3_length: 13
v_call: TRBV7-2
j_call: TRBJ2-3
cdr3_aa: ASSLDGGETDTQY

cdr3_length: 12
v_call: TRBV4-2
j_call: TRBJ2-2
cdr3_aa: ASSLGHGTGELF

cdr3_length: 11
v_call: TRBV28
j_call: TRBJ1-6
cdr3_aa: AGQTGYNSPLH

cdr3_length: 13
v_call: TRBV24-1
j_call: TRBJ1-2
cdr3_aa: ATSDPDRSNYGYT

cdr3_length: 11
v_call: TRBV5-1
j_call: TRBJ2-5
cdr3_aa: ASSPPGKETQY

cdr3_length: 13
v_call: TRBV7-9
j_call: TRBJ1-5
cdr3_aa: ASSATDRGLQPQH

cdr3_length: 11
v_call: TRBV20-1
j_call: TRBJ1-2
cdr3_aa: SARGTENYGYT

cdr3_length: 14
v_call: TRBV20-1
j_call: TRBJ1-4
cdr3_aa: SARVRTGRLNEILF

cdr3_length: 11
v_call: TRBV30
j_call: TRBJ2-2
cdr3_aa: AWSWTKTGELF

cdr3_length: 10
v_call: TRBV7-3
j_call: TRBJ2-3
cdr3_aa: ASSPSGDTQY

cdr3_length: 14
v_call: TRBV7-2
j_call: TRBJ2-3
cdr3_aa: ASSAGLPSSTDTQY

cdr3_length: 11
v_call: TRBV13
j_call: TRBJ2-7
cdr3_aa: ASARDRNYEQY

cdr3_length: 13
v_call: TRBV7-9
j_call: TRBJ2-3
cdr3_aa: ASSARTVRTDTQY

cdr3_length: 13
v_call: TRBV24-1
j_call: TRBJ2-2
cdr3_aa: ATSDLTVNTGELF

cdr3_length: 10
v_call: TRBV6-1
j_call: TRBJ2-7
cdr3_aa: ASSEKGYEQY

cdr3_length: 12
v_call: TRBV20-1
j_call: TRBJ2-7
cdr3_aa: SAGGGGTPYEQY

cdr3_length: 14
v_call: TRBV10-1
j_call: TRBJ2-7
cdr3_aa: ASSEITGGRFDEQY

cdr3_length: 12
v_call: TRBV27
j_call: TRBJ1-6
cdr3_aa: ASRDTGRSSPLH

cdr3_length: 13
v_call: TRBV18
j_call: TRBJ1-1
cdr3_aa: ASSTGQGLNTEAF

cdr3_length: 13
v_call: TRBV27
j_call: TRBJ2-1
cdr3_aa: ASSKGGSGYNEQF

cdr3_length: 15
v_call: TRBV4-2
j_call: TRBJ1-5
cdr3_aa: ASSQAGQGYSNQPQH

cdr3_length: 12
v_call: TRBV2
j_call: TRBJ2-3
cdr3_aa: ASSDRGETDTQY

cdr3_length: 11
v_call: TRBV25-1
j_call: TRBJ1-1
cdr3_aa: ASSAVGNTEAF

cdr3_length: 12
v_call: TRBV14
j_call: TRBJ2-1
cdr3_aa: ASSLPGLRNEQF

cdr3_length: 15
v_call: TRBV7-6
j_call: TRBJ2-7
cdr3_aa: ASSLALPLAGGAEQY

cdr3_length: 13
v_call: TRBV28
j_call: TRBJ2-2
cdr3_aa: ASSLTSGPTGELF

cdr3_length: 16
v_call: TRBV4-2
j_call: TRBJ1-1
cdr3_aa: ASSPNRGRTSMNTEAF

cdr3_length: 13
v_call: TRBV7-2
j_call: TRBJ2-7
cdr3_aa: ASSLDSGSSYEQY

cdr3_length: 11
v_call: TRBV6-2/TRBV6-3
j_call: TRBJ1-1
cdr3_aa: VSSDSQNTEAF

cdr3_length: 13
v_call: TRBV9
j_call: TRBJ2-1
cdr3_aa: ASSRLAGGHNEQF

cdr3_length: 11
v_call: TRBV19
j_call: TRBJ1-1
cdr3_aa: ASNYRDNTEAF

cdr3_length: 14
v_call: TRBV4-1
j_call: TRBJ1-1
cdr3_aa: ASSQEFQGLNTEAF